Presented here are 20 T cell receptor beta chains from one specimen sequenced in a study of PD-1 blockade in mismatch repair-deficient tumors. Measured with immunoSEQ multiplex PCR; TCRdb has only the in-frame clones, and not every one. The data hold tens of thousands of clones, with approximately 84% observed a single time. The material was peripheral blood, obtained 12 weeks after starting pembrolizumab. The source of these receptors is an adult with mismatch repair-deficient cancer.

V and J are TRBV6-6 and TRBJ2-3, with D perhaps being TRBD1 or TRBD2 (5 bases each). Germline V CDR1 and CDR2: MNHNY, SVGAGI (reference sequence). The CDR3 extends over 15 amino acids. Trimming took 0 bases from V and 4 from J, leaving 11 bases between them. This CDR3 reads CASSYSHRDADTQYF. In nucleotides, the CDR3 is TGTGCCAGCAGTTACTCCCACCGGGACGCAGATACGCAGTATTTT.

CDR3 nucleotide sequence: TGTGCCAGCAGCTTGGGACTAGCGGGAGGTTCCTACGAGCAGTACTTC. Translated: CASSLGLAGGSYEQYF. J is TRBJ2-7 and V is TRBV5-6; 13 nucleotides line up with TRBD2. Germline CDR1 SGHDT, CDR2 YYEEEE. V shed 0 bases, J shed 1 base, and the junction held 1 base outside the gene matches. The CDR3 runs 16 residues. The complete variable domain, with remaining parts taken from reference TRBV5-6 and TRBJ2-7, reads DAGVTQSPTHLIKTRGQQVTLRCSPKSGHDTVSWYQQALGQGPQFIFQYYEEEERQRGNFPDRFSGHQFPNYSSELNVNALLLGDSALYLCASSLGLAGGSYEQYFGPGTRLTVT.

This chain connects TRBV19 to TRBJ1-2; 7 nucleotides match TRBD1. The length of the CDR3 is 15 residues. Germline CDR1 and CDR2: LNHDA and SQIVND (reference sequence). V trimming: 5 bases; J trimming: 2 bases; junction bases outside the gene matches: 8. CDR3 bases: TGTGCCAGTAGTGGACAGGAGAACATGAACTATGGCTACACCTTC. Translation gives CASSGQENMNYGYTF. The variable domain in full, completed from reference TRBV19 and TRBJ1-2, reads DGGITQSPKYLFRKEGQNVTLSCEQNLNHDAMYWYRQDPGQGLRLIYYSQIVNDFQKGDIAEGYSVSREKKESFPLTVTSAQKNPTAFYLCASSGQENMNYGYTFGSGTRLTVV.

Of note for this clone: At one end, the junction sequence differs from germline, possibly due to a read error. V is TRBV7-7 and J is TRBJ2-2, with 7 bases fitting TRBD2. The CDR3 totals 16 residues. Germline CDR1 and CDR2: SSHAT and FNYEAQ (reference sequence). The CDR3 nucleotides read TGTGCTAGCAGCCCCCTGGCGGGAGAGGGCACCGGGGAGCTGTTTTTT. As protein: CASSPLAGEGTGELFF.

A few counts support this clone. The gene calls are TRBV2 and TRBJ2-5, with 11 bases lining up with TRBD1. V trimming: 10 bases; J trimming: 7 bases; junction bases outside the gene matches: 17. The length of the CDR3 is 16 residues. Germline V CDR1 and CDR2: SNHLY, FYNNEI. The CDR3 bases are TGTGCCACTCGGACAGGGGGCTTATCTATTGGTGGGACCCAGTACTTC. This translates into CATRTGGLSIGGTQYF. Full variable domain (outside the CDR3, taken from reference TRBV2 and TRBJ2-5): EPEVTQTPSHQVTQMGQEVILRCVPISNHLYFYWYRQILGQKVEFLVSFYNNEISEKSEIFDDQFSVERPDGSNFTLKIRSTKLEDSAMYFCATRTGGLSIGGTQYFGPGTRLLVL.

This clone was detected only once. J is TRBJ2-5 and V is TRBV5-1; D uncertain. The V gene lost 0 bases and the J gene lost 5 bases, with 8 bases spanning the gap. The CDR3 is 13 residues long. CDR1 and CDR2 from the germline V gene are SGHRS and YFSETQ. CDR3 bases: TGCGCCAGCAGCTTGGATGCCGGGGAGACCCAGTACTTC. Protein: CASSLDAGETQYF. The variable domain in full, completed from reference TRBV5-1 and TRBJ2-5, reads KAGVTQTPRYLIKTRGQQVTLSCSPISGHRSVSWYQQTPGQGLQFLFEYFSETQRNKGNFPGRFSGRQFSNSRSEMNVSTLELGDSALYLCASSLDAGETQYFGPGTRLLVL.

J is TRBJ2-3 and V is TRBV4-1, with TRBD1 as a possible D gene (5 bases). This CDR3 is built from 15 residues. The V end lost 4 bases, the J end lost 3 bases, and 14 bases lay between the germline ends. Germline-derived CDR1 and CDR2 are MGHRA and YSYEKL. The CDR3 nucleotides are TGCGCCAGCAGCCCGACAGTGAGGCTTACAGATACGCAGTATTTT. Translation: CASSPTVRLTDTQYF.

The gene calls are TRBV14 and TRBJ2-1, with 8 bases aligning to TRBD2. V shed 3 bases, J shed 6 bases, and the junction held 7 bases outside the gene matches. This CDR3 has 15 amino acids. Germline V gives CDR1 SGHDN, CDR2 FVKESK. CDR3 nucleotide sequence: TGTGCCAGCAGCCATGGAGCGGGAGCAGGCAATGAGCAGTTCTTC. Protein product: CASSHGAGAGNEQFF.

The V gene is TRBV29-1, the J gene TRBJ2-4, with unresolved D. There are 12 residues in the CDR3. The V end lost 1 base, the J end lost 4 bases, and 5 bases lay between the germline ends. Germline assignment: CDR1 SQVTM and CDR2 ANQGSEA. The CDR3 sequence: CSVEGGKNIQYF. The CDR3 DNA follows: TGCAGCGTTGAAGGGGGAAAAAACATTCAGTACTTC.

This clone occurred a few times. CDR3 sequence reads: CAGMKLSYGYTF. DNA for the CDR3: TGTGCCGGGATGAAGCTTTCCTATGGCTACACCTTC. The chain uses TRBV7-9 and TRBJ1-2; D remains unclear. The V gene lost 11 bases and the J gene lost 4 bases, with 14 bases spanning the gap. The CDR3 sequence is 12 residues long. Germline V CDR1 and CDR2: SEHNR, FQNEAQ (reference sequence). Full variable domain (rest looked up from reference TRBV7-9 and TRBJ1-2): DTGVSQNPRHKITKRGQNVTFRCDPISEHNRLYWYRQTLGQGPEFLTYFQNEAQLEKSRLLSDRFSAERPKGSFSTLEIQRTEQGDSAMYLCAGMKLSYGYTFGSGTRLTVV.

J is TRBJ2-7 and V is TRBV6-1; TRBD2 agrees at 8 bases. CDR3 length equals 16 residues. With V trimmed by 0 bases and J by 4 bases, 8 bases remained unmatched. Germline assignment: CDR1 MNHNS and CDR2 SASEGT. The CDR3 DNA reads as TGTGCCAGCAGTGAAGCTCTCGCGGGAGGTTCTTACGAGCAGTACTTC. Translation gives CASSEALAGGSYEQYF.

This clone occurred once. The V and J genes are TRBV30 and TRBJ2-3; D not resolved. The CDR3 has 13 residues. Trimming left V 0 bases short and J 6 bases short, with 10 bases between. CDR1 GTSNPN and CDR2 SVGIG come from the germline V gene (reference sequence). The CDR3 DNA reads TGTGCCTGGAGTGTAAACCGGCTGGATACGCAGTATTTT. This gives the protein CAWSVNRLDTQYF.

The chain recombines TRBV9 with TRBJ2-5; the D is unclear. CDR1 and CDR2 (germline): SGDLS, YYNGEE. The V gene lost 4 bases and the J gene lost 5 bases, with 18 bases spanning the gap. This CDR3 spans 15 amino acids. The CDR3 loop reads CASSPRERRSETQYF. The CDR3 nucleotides read TGTGCCAGCAGCCCCCGCGAGCGCCGGTCGGAGACCCAGTACTTC.

The rearrangement uses TRBV28 and TRBJ1-1; 7 bases are shared with TRBD1. V shed 3 bases, J shed 2 bases, and the junction held 15 bases outside the gene matches. There are 18 residues in the CDR3. Germline loops: CDR1 MDHEN, CDR2 SYDVKM. The CDR3 loop is CASSFQGYRGKGNTEAFF. For the CDR3, the DNA is TGTGCCAGCAGTTTCCAAGGGTACAGGGGTAAGGGAAACACTGAAGCTTTCTTT.

V usage is TRBV10-3 and J usage is TRBJ2-3; 7 bases fit TRBD2. The V gene end was trimmed by 4 bases and the J gene end by 4 bases; junction bases not matched to a gene: 5. The CDR3 has 14 amino acids. The germline V gene encodes CDR1 ENHRY and CDR2 SYGVKD. CDR3 protein: CAISGAGFADTQYF. CDR3 in DNA: TGTGCCATCAGTGGAGCGGGATTTGCAGATACGCAGTATTTT.

The V call is TRBV5-4, the J call TRBJ2-5; tentative D call: TRBD1 (6 bases). V lost 0 bases, J lost 4 bases, and 10 bases lay in between. The CDR3 totals 14 residues. Germline CDR1 reads SGHNT; CDR2 reads YYREEE (reference sequence). The CDR3 DNA is TGTGCCAGCAGCTTGGCCGAAGGGGGAGAGACCCAGTACTTC. Protein: CASSLAEGGETQYF.

The chain recombines TRBV11-2 with TRBJ1-1, with D perhaps matching TRBD1 (5 bases). This CDR3 contains 15 residues. Germline values: CDR1 SGHAT, CDR2 FQNNGV. The V gene lost 1 base and the J gene lost 4 bases, with 13 bases spanning the gap. This CDR3 reads CASSLVSQGLTEAFF. In DNA, the CDR3 is TGTGCCAGCAGCTTAGTAAGTCAGGGTCTCACTGAAGCTTTCTTT.

This sequence joins TRBV14 and TRBJ2-2, with 9 positions matching TRBD2. Per germline, CDR1 SGHDN and CDR2 FVKESK. This CDR3 spans 15 amino acids. Trimming at V came to 0 bases and at J to 6 bases, leaving 2 bases not matched to a gene. The CDR3 coding sequence is TGTGCCAGCAGCCAAGATAGACTAGCGGCCGGGGAGCTGTTTTTT. Translating it yields CASSQDRLAAGELFF.

J is TRBJ1-5 and V is TRBV6-1; D might be TRBD1 (5 bases). V was trimmed by 7 bases and J by 0 bases, leaving 13 bases between them. CDR1 and CDR2 (germline): MNHNS, SASEGT. There are 15 residues in the CDR3. CDR3: CASTLGTFSNQPQHF. CDR3 DNA sequence: TGTGCCAGCACCTTAGGGACGTTTAGCAATCAGCCCCAGCATTTT.

The chain links TRBV5-4 to TRBJ2-7; D gene uncertain. Trimming shortened V by 1 base and J by 7 bases, and 12 bases separated the two germline ends. Germline V lookup: CDR1 SGHNT, CDR2 YYREEE (reference sequence). The CDR3 runs 13 residues. The DNA of the CDR3 is TGTGCCAGCAGCTTGTTCCCCGAAGGGGAGCAGTACTTC. Protein product: CASSLFPEGEQYF. The complete variable domain, with remaining parts taken from reference TRBV5-4 and TRBJ2-7, reads ETGVTQSPTHLIKTRGQQVTLRCSSQSGHNTVSWYQQALGQGPQFIFQYYREEENGRGNFPPRFSGLQFPNYSSELNVNALELDDSALYLCASSLFPEGEQYFGPGTRLTVT.